These 15 T cell receptor beta chains came from one sample sequenced in a study of blood T cell dynamics during melanoma immunotherapy. Regarding time point: pre-treatment baseline. TCRdb's table, derived via immunoSEQ multiplex PCR, lists solely in-frame clones and lacks some. The top ten hold 1.5% to 2% of the sample, which has approximately 17,000 clones, 91% seen once. Sample: blood, taken from a patient treated with checkpoint blockade. The receptors come from a human donor with melanoma.

The chain joins TRBV7-2 to TRBJ1-2, with D possibly TRBD1 on 5 matching bases. Germline CDR1 SGHTA, CDR2 FQGNSA. Trimming took 3 bases from V and 3 from J, leaving 11 bases between them. This CDR3 has 14 amino acids. The CDR3 DNA reads TGTGCCAGCAGCTTGGACATTTCCGACTATGGCTACACCTTC. The encoded protein is CASSLDISDYGYTF.

This chain connects TRBV29-1 to TRBJ1-1, with D perhaps TRBD1 (5 bases). Trimming cost V 6 bases and J 5 bases, with 13 bases left between them. CDR1 is SQVTM and CDR2 is ANQGSEA in the germline V gene. This CDR3 spans 12 amino acids. The CDR3 DNA follows: TGCAGCGTAATACAAGGGGTGACTGAAGCTTTCTTT. Its translation is CSVIQGVTEAFF.

The chain has TRBV4-1 and TRBJ2-5, with D perhaps matching TRBD1 (6 bases). V shed 0 bases and J shed 2 bases, with 16 bases lying between them. The CDR3 runs 17 residues. CDR1 is MGHRA, CDR2 YSYEKL, per germline. CDR3 protein: CASSQEDSVWSQETQYF. CDR3 DNA: TGCGCCAGCAGCCAAGAGGACAGTGTTTGGTCACAAGAGACCCAGTACTTC.

V and J are TRBV13 and TRBJ2-3, with 12 bases identical to TRBD2. V shed 3 bases and J 6 bases; nucleotides not matched to a gene: 4. Germline V gene data show CDR1 as PRHDT and CDR2 as FYEKMQ (reference sequence). The CDR3 is 15 amino acids. CDR3 coding DNA: TGTGCCAGCAGCTTTACTAGCGGGGGGTTCGATACGCAGTATTTT. Protein sequence: CASSFTSGGFDTQYF.

V gene TRBV4-3 combines with J gene TRBJ1-2; D is undetermined. V lost 1 base and J 2 bases, leaving 8 bases between the germline ends. This CDR3 spans 14 amino acids. Germline V gives CDR1 LGHNA, CDR2 YSLEER. CDR3 nucleotides: TGCGCCAGCAGCCAAGGATCGGAGAACTATGGCTACACCTTC. This translates into CASSQGSENYGYTF.

V is TRBV7-9 and J is TRBJ1-4; 8 bases match TRBD1. V dropped 4 bases and J dropped 6; count of bases not matched to a gene: 19. There are 19 residues in the CDR3. From germline, CDR1 is SEHNR and CDR2 FQNEAQ (reference sequence). CDR3 nucleotide sequence: TGTGCCAGCAGCTCTACGAGGACAGGGATTCCGACAGTGGATGAAAAACTGTTTTTT. As protein: CASSSTRTGIPTVDEKLFF.

V usage is TRBV5-1 and J usage is TRBJ2-3, with TRBD2 as a possible D gene (6 bases). Germline loops: CDR1 SGHRS, CDR2 YFSETQ. The ends were cut back, 4 bases at V and 4 bases at J, with 13 bases in the middle. This CDR3 region has 14 residues. This CDR3 reads CASSGDLLADTQYF. CDR3 coding DNA: TGCGCCAGCAGCGGGGACTTGCTCGCAGATACGCAGTATTTT. Drawing the rest from reference TRBV5-1 and TRBJ2-3, the complete variable domain is KAGVTQTPRYLIKTRGQQVTLSCSPISGHRSVSWYQQTPGQGLQFLFEYFSETQRNKGNFPGRFSGRQFSNSRSEMNVSTLELGDSALYLCASSGDLLADTQYFGPGTRLTVL.

This clone was recorded a few times. The chain employs TRBV19 and TRBJ1-2; 7 bases are shared with TRBD1. Losses at the gene ends were 3 bases for V and 8 bases for J; bases not matched to a gene: 6. CDR1 and CDR2 from the germline V gene are LNHDA and SQIVND (reference sequence). The CDR3 covers 13 residues. This CDR3 is CASSMKGARGYTF. CDR3 in DNA: TGTGCCAGTAGTATGAAGGGGGCGAGAGGCTACACCTTC.

The CDR3, as DNA: TGTGCCAGTAGTATCCGGGGGCCCAATCAGCCCCAGCATTTT. It translates to CASSIRGPNQPQHF. This rearrangement joins TRBV19 to TRBJ1-5; D is perhaps TRBD1 (6 bases). Germline V gene sequence: CDR1 LNHDA, CDR2 SQIVND (reference sequence). The CDR3 is 14 residues long. V was clipped by 3 bases and J by 3 bases, with 9 bases between them.

The V and J genes are TRBV7-2 and TRBJ2-1; 11 nucleotides match TRBD2. The V gene end was trimmed by 5 bases and the J gene end by 9 bases; junction bases not matched to a gene: 15. This CDR3 spans 17 amino acids. The germline CDR1 and CDR2 sequences are SGHTA and FQGNSA. The CDR3 region is CASSPPGLAGGPTEQFF. The CDR3, as DNA: TGTGCCAGCAGCCCCCCAGGCTTAGCGGGGGGGCCGACTGAGCAGTTCTTC.

V gene TRBV5-1 combines with J gene TRBJ1-3; D not resolved. Per the germline V gene, CDR1 is SGHRS and CDR2 is YFSETQ. This CDR3 has 14 residues. The V gene lost 3 bases and the J gene lost 2 bases, with 9 bases spanning the gap. CDR3 nucleotides: TGCGCCAGCAGCTCGGAGGGAGCTGGAAACACCATATATTTT. Translated: CASSSEGAGNTIYF.

In its sample, this clone was seen once. The rearrangement joins TRBV19 to TRBJ2-5; tentative D call: TRBD2 (5 bases). CDR3 length: 15 residues. Germline V lookup: CDR1 LNHDA, CDR2 SQIVND (reference sequence). Trimming took 1 base from V and 3 from J, leaving 12 bases between them. CDR3 sequence (DNA): TGTGCCAGTAGTATAGGGCAGGACTTTAAAGAGACCCAGTACTTC. Amino acids: CASSIGQDFKETQYF.

This chain connects TRBV2 to TRBJ1-5, with unresolved D. The V and J ends lost 6 bases and 9 bases respectively, with 15 bases between them. Per germline, CDR1 SNHLY and CDR2 FYNNEI. The CDR3 extends over 13 amino acids. This CDR3 reads CASRVQTSGPQHF. CDR3 in DNA: TGTGCCAGCAGGGTACAGACCTCGGGGCCCCAGCATTTT.

For the CDR3, the DNA is TGTGCCAGCTCACCCTTCGAGGGCTACGAGCAGTACTTC. It yields the protein CASSPFEGYEQYF. The chain carries TRBV18 and TRBJ2-7; perhaps TRBD2 as D (5 bases). Per germline, CDR1 KGHSH and CDR2 LQKENI. The ends were cut back, 3 bases at V and 3 bases at J, with 9 bases in the middle. The CDR3 is made up of 13 amino acids.

The chain combines TRBV28 with TRBJ2-7; TRBD1 aligns across 9 bases. The CDR3 is 13 residues long. Looked up from germline, CDR1 is MDHEN and CDR2 is SYDVKM. Trimming cost V 9 bases and J 3 bases; bases outside gene matches: 6. CDR3 in DNA: TGTGCCAGTACGTACAGGGGGCTCTACGAGCAGTACTTC. Translation gives CASTYRGLYEQYF.